A selection of T cell receptor beta chains follows, all from one sample in a study of shared clonotypes between healthy human individuals. Assay used: immunoSEQ multiplex PCR; TCRdb lists only in-frame clones, some missing. The sample gives roughly 2.2 million clones, 90% to 95% of which show up once; 0.39% is in the top ten. The sample taken for sequencing was naive CD4+ T cells from PBMCs. The receptors derive from a man younger than 35 in good health. Some clones in this sample may be carry-over from other donors' samples. Each CDR3 is given with its conserved first and last residue. D genes are given only for firm matches. The listing skips clone size in some rows; elsewhere it reads once, few, many or a size class.

d_call j_call v_call clone_size cdr3_aa cdr3_nt
. TRBJ1-1 TRBV11-2 . CASSPTTDREAFF TGTGCCAGCAGCCCTACGACCGACAGGGAAGCTTTCTTT
. TRBJ2-3 TRBV5-5 . CASILSGGVADTQYF TGTGCCAGCATACTTAGCGGAGGGGTGGCAGATACGCAGTATTTT
TRBD2 TRBJ2-7 TRBV28 . CASSTRRRLAGTYEQYF TGTGCCAGCAGTACTAGGAGAAGACTAGCGGGTACCTACGAGCAGTACTTC
TRBD1 TRBJ1-5 TRBV4-1 . CASSQGQIRQGAGQPQHF TGCGCCAGCAGCCAAGGACAAATAAGACAGGGGGCAGGTCAGCCCCAGCATTTT
. TRBJ2-7 TRBV28 . CASSFTTSRRGIVYEQYF TGTGCCAGCAGTTTTACCACCTCGAGACGGGGAATAGTTTACGAGCAGTACTTC
. TRBJ2-6 TRBV27 . CASSLRRQVSVLTF TGTGCCAGCAGTTTACGGAGACAGGTTAGCGTCCTGACTTTC
TRBD1 TRBJ1-2 TRBV4-1 . CASSQEGQPFYGYTF TGCGCCAGCAGCCAAGAGGGACAGCCGTTCTATGGCTACACCTTC
. TRBJ2-5 TRBV5-1 . CASSLPQGGETQYF TGCGCCAGCAGCTTGCCCCAGGGAGGAGAGACCCAGTACTTC
TRBD2 TRBJ2-3 TRBV19 . CASSIVGLAGVGPDTQYF TGTGCCAGTAGTATCGTGGGACTAGCGGGAGTCGGGCCAGATACGCAGTATTTT
. TRBJ2-7 TRBV28 . CASSSSGVGYEQYF TGTGCCAGCAGTTCATCAGGGGTCGGCTACGAGCAGTACTTC
. TRBJ2-5 TRBV7-9 . CASTTPKGIQETQYF TGTGCCAGCACCACCCCGAAGGGTATCCAAGAGACCCAGTACTTC
TRBD2 TRBJ2-3 TRBV10-1 . CASSEGRLAGTDTQYF TGCGCCAGCAGTGAGGGGCGACTAGCGGGCACAGATACGCAGTATTTT
TRBD2 TRBJ2-3 TRBV18 . CASSRSSGTVPTSTDTQYF TGTGCCAGCTCACGTTCCAGCGGGACGGTCCCTACTAGCACAGATACGCAGTATTTT
TRBD1 TRBJ1-1 TRBV5-1 . CASSLVQGAMVTEAFF TGCGCCAGCAGCTTGGTTCAGGGGGCAATGGTCACTGAAGCTTTCTTT
. TRBJ2-1 TRBV9 . CASSVDRDEQFF TGTGCCAGCAGCGTAGACAGGGATGAGCAGTTCTTC
TRBD2 TRBJ2-2 TRBV10-3 few CATQVGLAGAGELFF TGTGCCACCCAGGTCGGGCTAGCGGGAGCCGGGGAGCTGTTTTTT
TRBD2 TRBJ2-1 TRBV5-4 . CASSPGGTSNNEQFF TGTGCCAGCAGCCCGGGTGGGACTAGTAACAATGAGCAGTTCTTC
. TRBJ1-4 TRBV6-1 . CASSDGATALEKLFF TGTGCCAGCAGTGACGGTGCGACAGCCTTGGAAAAACTGTTTTTT
. TRBJ1-3 TRBV28 once CASGRTFMGNTIYF TGTGCCAGCGGTAGGACGTTCATGGGAAACACCATATATTTT
. TRBJ1-2 TRBV18 . CASSPARSREYTF TGTGCCAGCTCACCAGCTAGGTCAAGAGAGTACACCTTC
TRBD2 TRBJ2-7 TRBV18 . CASSPVISGSSYEQYF TGTGCCAGCTCACCGGTGATTAGCGGGAGCTCCTACGAGCAGTACTTC
TRBD2 TRBJ2-2 TRBV28 . CASSTSGRGNTGELFF TGTGCCAGCAGCACTAGCGGGAGGGGTAACACCGGGGAGCTGTTTTTT
TRBD2 TRBJ2-7 TRBV19 . CASSSGGSSYEQYF TGTGCCAGTTCTAGCGGTGGTAGCTCCTACGAGCAGTACTTC
TRBD2 TRBJ2-1 TRBV5-6 . CASSQGLAAYNEQFF TGTGCCAGCAGCCAAGGACTAGCAGCCTACAATGAGCAGTTCTTC
. TRBJ2-1 TRBV12-5 . CASGLRGGDYNEQFF TGTGCTAGTGGCCTTCGGGGAGGTGACTACAATGAGCAGTTCTTC
. TRBJ2-7 TRBV19 once CASSLVRGGLYEQYF TGTGCCAGTAGTCTGGTCAGGGGAGGGCTGTACGAGCAGTACTTC
. TRBJ2-5 TRBV25-1 . CASSESGPGETQYF TGTGCCAGCAGTGAATCAGGCCCTGGGGAGACCCAGTACTTC
. TRBJ2-7 TRBV9 . CASSVTTANYEQYF TGTGCCAGCAGCGTAACGACCGCCAACTACGAGCAGTACTTC
TRBD2 TRBJ2-1 TRBV28 . CASSSPGTRVSNEQFF TGTGCCAGCAGTTCCCCCGGGACTAGAGTCTCGAATGAGCAGTTCTTC